This T cell receptor (beta chain) was sequenced for a study of blood T cell repertoires in COVID-19. Deletions cut 4 bases from V and 0 bases from J, with 7 bases between. The CDR3 runs 15 residues. Germline V gene data show CDR1 as LGHDT and CDR2 as YNNKEL (reference sequence). Libraries were prepared by immunoSEQ multiplex PCR; TCRdb keeps only in-frame clonotypes and omits some of them. The profile covers a few hundred thousand clones, with about four fifths appearing a single time and 1.3% taken by the ten largest. Donors were grouped by their self-reported clinical history. The receptor comes from a woman aged 40 to 55 with acute COVID-19. The sequenced sample was PBMCs or T cells enriched from blood (not recorded which). V usage is TRBV3-1 (or the pseudogene TRBV3-2) and J usage is TRBJ2-6; D is ambiguous. The DNA for the CDR3 is TGTGCCAGCAGCCCACAGAACTCTGGGGCCAACGTCCTGACTTTC. Protein product: CASSPQNSGANVLTF.